Shown below are 11 T cell receptor beta chains from a single sample sequenced in a study of T cells in Graves' hyperthyroidism and ophthalmopathy. Researchers took RNA transcripts and amplified the TCR beta CDR3 regions from them. RT-PCR in the first round (using the HTBI primer set) targeted the TCR CDR3. From the multiplex PCR reads, TCRdb called clonotypes with MiXCR, one entry per CDR3 protein. Of 700,000 to 850,000 distinct CDR3 sequences listed, around a third are singletons. The sequencing input was blood. The source of these receptors is a middle-aged woman with Graves' hyperthyroidism.

The chain carries TRBV19 and TRBJ1-6; 9 bases map to TRBD1. V shed 6 bases and J 9 bases; nucleotides not matched to a gene: 12. Germline CDR1 is LNHDA and CDR2 is SQIVND (reference sequence). This CDR3 is built from 16 residues. In DNA form, the CDR3 reads TGTGCCAGTAGACAGTCCGCGGGACAGGGCGGTTCACCCCTCCACTTT. Translation: CASRQSAGQGGSPLHF.

The genes are TRBV15 and TRBJ1-3; tentative D call: TRBD1 (5 bases). From germline, CDR1 is LNHNV and CDR2 YYDKDF (reference sequence). V was clipped by 1 base and J by 4 bases, with 14 bases between them. This CDR3 contains 16 residues. The CDR3 DNA reads TGTGCCACCAGCAGAGCCGGGGGATCGTTGGGAAACACCATATATTTT. This gives the protein CATSRAGGSLGNTIYF.

This clonotype was seen more than once but under ten times. This rearrangement joins TRBV7-9 to TRBJ1-1; D is ambiguous. Germline CDR1 SEHNR, CDR2 FQNEAQ (reference sequence). The CDR3 extends over 12 amino acids. V was clipped by 5 bases and J by 14 bases, with 18 bases between them. The CDR3 protein is CASSGDLGSIFF. For the CDR3, the DNA is TGTGCCAGCAGCGGCGACCTAGGAAGTATATTCTTT. The complete variable domain, with remaining parts taken from reference TRBV7-9 and TRBJ1-1, reads DTGVSQNPRHKITKRGQNVTFRCDPISEHNRLYWYRQTLGQGPEFLTYFQNEAQLEKSRLLSDRFSAERPKGSFSTLEIQRTEQGDSAMYLCASSGDLGSIFFGQGTRLTVV.

This clonotype was detected only once. CDR3 residues: CAWRGSGRAIAVQYF. The CDR3 DNA sequence: TGTGCCTGGAGAGGTAGCGGGAGGGCCATTGCTGTGCAGTACTTC. The chain recombines TRBV30 with TRBJ2-7, with 11 bases identical to TRBD2. V shed 3 bases, J shed 9 bases, and the junction held 13 bases outside the gene matches. The CDR3 loop spans 15 amino acids. From germline, CDR1 is GTSNPN and CDR2 SVGIG (reference sequence).

The CDR3 DNA sequence: TGTGCCAGCAGTGAGGAAGTGGCGTTTGGCGGGAAGACCCAGTACTTC. As protein: CASSEEVAFGGKTQYF. The chain has TRBV2 and TRBJ2-5; perhaps TRBD2 as D (6 bases). Trimming pared 3 bases from V and 6 bases from J, leaving 20 bases between. Germline-derived CDR1 and CDR2 are SNHLY and FYNNEI. This CDR3 has 16 amino acids.

This clonotype was observed a handful of times. The J gene is TRBJ2-7, the V gene TRBV20-1; 12 bases align to TRBD1. The trim removed 5 bases at V and 6 bases at J, leaving 11 bases unmatched. CDR3 size: 15 residues. Germline V CDR1 and CDR2: DFQATT, SNEGSKA (reference sequence). CDR3 DNA sequence: TGCAGTGCTGCTTATACGGGGACAGGGGGCGGCGAGCAGTACTTC. It yields the protein CSAAYTGTGGGEQYF.

The rearrangement uses TRBV12-3 or TRBV12-4 and TRBJ2-7; D is uncertain. The CDR3 is 14 residues long. Trimming cost V 4 bases and J 0 bases, with 10 bases left between them. CDR3 in DNA: TGTGCCAGCAGTTCCTTACTCTTCTCCTACGAGCAGTACTTC. Its protein is CASSSLLFSYEQYF.

At least ten counts were recorded for this clonotype. The chain employs TRBV2 and TRBJ1-6, with D unresolved. The CDR3 runs to 15 residues. Germline CDR1 SNHLY, CDR2 FYNNEI. Trimming took off 5 bases at V and 8 bases at J, with 16 bases between the two ends. The CDR3, as DNA: TGTGCCAGCAGTCACGTAGAGGAACCTCATTCACCCCTCCACTTT. Translated, it gives CASSHVEEPHSPLHF.

This clonotype was seen more than once but under ten times. The CDR3 DNA sequence: TGTGCCAGCAGCTCATTGACAGGGATCGCTGAAGCTTTCTTT. Protein: CASSSLTGIAEAFF. The chain couples TRBV7-2 to TRBJ1-1; 7 nucleotides match TRBD1. The germline V gene encodes CDR1 SGHTA and CDR2 FQGNSA. The CDR3 length is 14 residues. V was clipped by 4 bases and J by 6 bases; unmatched bases: 8. Variable domain in full (rest from reference TRBV7-2 and TRBJ1-1): GAGVSQSPSNKVTEKGKDVELRCDPISGHTALYWYRQSLGQGLEFLIYFQGNSAPDKSGLPSDRFSAERTGGSVSTLTIQRTQQEDSAVYLCASSSLTGIAEAFFGQGTRLTVV.

The chain employs TRBV25-1 and TRBJ1-5; D may be TRBD1 (6 bases). The V gene lost 8 bases and the J gene lost 5 bases, with 16 bases spanning the gap. This CDR3 is 14 amino acids long. Germline V lookup: CDR1 MGHDK, CDR2 SYGVNS. CDR3 in DNA: TGTGCCAGCCGGAAACAGGGCGAGGATCAGCCCCAGCATTTT. It codes for CASRKQGEDQPQHF.

Many counts were recorded for this clonotype. This likely comes from a read error, as the CDR3 has no conserved phenylalanine or tryptophan at its end. The rearrangement joins TRBV10-3 to TRBJ1-1, with D hard to call. CDR1 and CDR2 from the germline V gene are ENHRY and SYGVKD. The CDR3 runs 12 residues. V was shortened by 6 bases and J by 6 bases, with 11 bases between the two germline ends. The CDR3 DNA follows: TGTGCCATCAGCTCGGTCGGAGCTGAAGCTTTCCTT. Its translation is CAISSVGAEAFL.